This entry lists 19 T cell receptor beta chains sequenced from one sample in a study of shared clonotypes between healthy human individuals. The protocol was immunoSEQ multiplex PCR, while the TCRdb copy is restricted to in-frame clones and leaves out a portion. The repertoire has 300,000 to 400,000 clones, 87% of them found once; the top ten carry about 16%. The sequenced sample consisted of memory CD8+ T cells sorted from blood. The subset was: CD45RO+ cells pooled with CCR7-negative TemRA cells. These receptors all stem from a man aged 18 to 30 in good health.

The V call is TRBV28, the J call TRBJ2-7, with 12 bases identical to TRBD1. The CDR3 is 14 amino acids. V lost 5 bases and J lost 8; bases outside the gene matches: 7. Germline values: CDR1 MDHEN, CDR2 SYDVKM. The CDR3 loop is CASSNRDRGRKQYF. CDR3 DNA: TGTGCCAGCAGTAACCGGGACAGGGGGCGAAAGCAGTACTTC.

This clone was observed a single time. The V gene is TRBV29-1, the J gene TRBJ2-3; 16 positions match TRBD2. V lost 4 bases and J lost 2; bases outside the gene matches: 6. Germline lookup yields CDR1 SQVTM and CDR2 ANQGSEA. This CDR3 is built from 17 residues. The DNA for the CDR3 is TGCAGCGTTGGAGGGACTAGCGGGGGGGAGCCCACAGATACGCAGTATTTT. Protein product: CSVGGTSGGEPTDTQYF.

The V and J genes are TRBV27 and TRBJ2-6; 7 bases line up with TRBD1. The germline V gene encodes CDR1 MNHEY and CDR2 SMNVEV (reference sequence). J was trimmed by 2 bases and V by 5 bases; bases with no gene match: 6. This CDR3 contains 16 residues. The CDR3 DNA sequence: TGTGCCAGCAGTCTAACCGGGACAGCTGGGGCCAACGTCCTGACTTTC. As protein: CASSLTGTAGANVLTF.

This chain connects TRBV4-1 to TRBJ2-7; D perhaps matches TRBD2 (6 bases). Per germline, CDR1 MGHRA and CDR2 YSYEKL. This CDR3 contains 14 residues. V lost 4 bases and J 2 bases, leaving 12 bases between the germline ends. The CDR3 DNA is TGCGCCAGCAGCCTGGGGACTTCAACCTACGAGCAGTACTTC. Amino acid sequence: CASSLGTSTYEQYF.

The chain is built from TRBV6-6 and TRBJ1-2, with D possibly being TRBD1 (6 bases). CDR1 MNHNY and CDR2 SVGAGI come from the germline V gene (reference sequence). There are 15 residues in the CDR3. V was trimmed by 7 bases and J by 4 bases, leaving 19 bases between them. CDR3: CASNPTGQSAYGYTF. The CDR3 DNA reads TGTGCCAGCAATCCAACAGGGCAATCCGCCTATGGCTACACCTTC.

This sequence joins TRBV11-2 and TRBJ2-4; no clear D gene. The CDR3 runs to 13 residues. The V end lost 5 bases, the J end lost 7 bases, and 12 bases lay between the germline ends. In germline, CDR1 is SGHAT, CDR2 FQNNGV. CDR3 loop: CASSVMVGNIQYF. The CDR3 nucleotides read TGTGCCAGCAGCGTAATGGTGGGGAACATTCAGTACTTC.

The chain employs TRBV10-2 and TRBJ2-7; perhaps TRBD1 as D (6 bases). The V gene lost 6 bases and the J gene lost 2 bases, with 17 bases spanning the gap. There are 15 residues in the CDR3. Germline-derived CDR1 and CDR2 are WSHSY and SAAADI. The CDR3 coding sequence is TGCGCCAGCAGCCAACCACAGGGCGCACCCTACGAGCAGTACTTC. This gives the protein CASSQPQGAPYEQYF.

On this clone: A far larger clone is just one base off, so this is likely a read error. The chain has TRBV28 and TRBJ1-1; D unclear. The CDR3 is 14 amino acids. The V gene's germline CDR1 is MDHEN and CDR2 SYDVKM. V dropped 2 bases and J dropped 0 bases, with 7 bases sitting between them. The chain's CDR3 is CASSLNWMNTEAFF. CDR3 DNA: TGTGCCAGCAGTTTAAATTGGATGAACACTGAAGCTTTCTTT. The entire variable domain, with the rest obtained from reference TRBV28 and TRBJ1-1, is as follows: DVKVTQSSRYLVKRTGEKVFLECVQDMDHENMFWYRQDPGLGLRLIYFSYDVKMKEKGDIPEGYSVSREKKERFSLILESASTNQTSMYLCASSLNWMNTEAFFGQGTRLTVV.

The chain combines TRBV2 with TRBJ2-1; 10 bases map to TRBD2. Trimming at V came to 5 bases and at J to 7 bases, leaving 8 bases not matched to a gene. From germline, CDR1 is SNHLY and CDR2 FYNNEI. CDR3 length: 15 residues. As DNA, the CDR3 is TGTGCCAGCAGTCTACCGGGACTAGCGACTAATGAGCAGTTCTTC. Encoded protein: CASSLPGLATNEQFF.

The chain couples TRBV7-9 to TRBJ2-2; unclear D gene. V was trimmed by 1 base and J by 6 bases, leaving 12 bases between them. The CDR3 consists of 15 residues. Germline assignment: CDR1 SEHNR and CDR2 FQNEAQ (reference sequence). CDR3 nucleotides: TGTGCCAGCAGCTTAGGTTGGGAATCGGCCGGGGAGCTGTTTTTT. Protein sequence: CASSLGWESAGELFF.

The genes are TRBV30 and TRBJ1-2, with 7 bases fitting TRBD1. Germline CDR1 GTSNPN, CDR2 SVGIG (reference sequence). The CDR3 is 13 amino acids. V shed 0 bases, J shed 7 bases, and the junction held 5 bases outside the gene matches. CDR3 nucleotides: TGTGCCTGGAGTGTAAGGGGGCTTGGTGGCTACACCTTC. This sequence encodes CAWSVRGLGGYTF.

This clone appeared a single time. As DNA, the CDR3 is TGTGCCATCAGTGAGGAGCGGCTTGGTGAGCAGTTCTTC. Translation gives CAISEERLGEQFF. This sequence joins TRBV10-3 and TRBJ2-1; possibly TRBD2 for D (5 bases). Germline V CDR1 and CDR2: ENHRY, SYGVKD. This CDR3 comprises 13 residues. The V gene lost 2 bases and the J gene lost 9 bases, with 11 bases spanning the gap.

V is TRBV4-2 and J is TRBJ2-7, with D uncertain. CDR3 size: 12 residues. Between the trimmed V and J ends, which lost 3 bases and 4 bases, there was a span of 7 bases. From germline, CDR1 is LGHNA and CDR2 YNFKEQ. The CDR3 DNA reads TGTGCCAGCAGCCACGACACATACGAGCAGTACTTC. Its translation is CASSHDTYEQYF.

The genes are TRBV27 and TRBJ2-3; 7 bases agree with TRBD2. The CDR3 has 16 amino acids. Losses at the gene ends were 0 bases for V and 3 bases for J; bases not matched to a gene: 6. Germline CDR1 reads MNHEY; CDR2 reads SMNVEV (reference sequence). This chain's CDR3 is CASSLSVKLATDTQYF. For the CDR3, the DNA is TGTGCCAGCAGTTTATCGGTAAAACTAGCGACAGATACGCAGTATTTT.

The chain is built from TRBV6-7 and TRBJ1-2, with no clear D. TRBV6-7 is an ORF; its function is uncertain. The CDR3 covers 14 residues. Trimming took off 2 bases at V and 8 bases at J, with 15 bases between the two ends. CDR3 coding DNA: TGTGCCAGCAGTTACCCCGATCGGGCAGACGGCTACACCTTC. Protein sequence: CASSYPDRADGYTF.

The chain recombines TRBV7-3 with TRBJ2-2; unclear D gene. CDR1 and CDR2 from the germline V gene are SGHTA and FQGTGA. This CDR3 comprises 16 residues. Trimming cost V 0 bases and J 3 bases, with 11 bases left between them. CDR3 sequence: CASSLTPRLDTGELFF. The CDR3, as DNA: TGTGCCAGCAGCTTAACCCCCAGGCTGGACACCGGGGAGCTGTTTTTT.

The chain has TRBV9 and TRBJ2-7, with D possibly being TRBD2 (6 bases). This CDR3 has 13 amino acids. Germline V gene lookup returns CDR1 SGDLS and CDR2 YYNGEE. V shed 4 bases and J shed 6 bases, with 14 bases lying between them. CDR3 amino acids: CASSPRLDAEQYF. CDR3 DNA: TGTGCCAGCAGCCCCCGACTAGACGCCGAGCAGTACTTC. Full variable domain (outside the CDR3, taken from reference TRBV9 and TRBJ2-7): DSGVTQTPKHLITATGQRVTLRCSPRSGDLSVYWYQQSLDQGLQFLIQYYNGEERAKGNILERFSAQQFPDLHSELNLSSLELGDSALYFCASSPRLDAEQYFGPGTRLTVT.

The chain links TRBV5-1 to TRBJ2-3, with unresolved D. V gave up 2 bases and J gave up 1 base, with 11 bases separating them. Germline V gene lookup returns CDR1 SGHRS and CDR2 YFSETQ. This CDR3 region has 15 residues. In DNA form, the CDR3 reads TGCGCCAGCAGCTTCTCTCGGGTCCGCACAGATACGCAGTATTTT. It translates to CASSFSRVRTDTQYF.

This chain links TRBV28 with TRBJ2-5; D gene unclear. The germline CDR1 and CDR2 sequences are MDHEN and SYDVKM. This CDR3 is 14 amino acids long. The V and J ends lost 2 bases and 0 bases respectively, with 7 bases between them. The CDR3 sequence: CASSLELDQETQYF. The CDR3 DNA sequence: TGTGCCAGCAGTTTAGAGCTCGACCAAGAGACCCAGTACTTC.